These 28 T cell receptor beta chains originate from one sample sequenced in a study of cytomegalovirus exposure and HLA in healthy donors. The study ran its PCR with 60 Vbeta and 13 Jbeta primers. Assay: immunoSEQ multiplex PCR; the TCRdb copy retains only in-frame clones and omits some. The repertoire has fewer than 150,000 clones, approximately 80% of them found once; the top ten carry around 4%. Material for sequencing was PBMCs. Receptor source: a man aged 35 to 55 in good health and CMV-seropositive.

This chain connects TRBV14 to TRBJ1-1; no definite D call. This CDR3 is 12 amino acids long. Germline CDR1 and CDR2: SGHDN and FVKESK. Between the trimmed V and J ends, which lost 3 bases and 9 bases, there was a span of 11 bases. DNA of the CDR3: TGTGCCAGCAGCCATTACCACGGGAAAGCTTTCTTT. It encodes CASSHYHGKAFF.

The chain's CDR3 is CASSHGQGTSYEQYF. CDR3 DNA sequence: TGCGCCAGCAGCCACGGACAGGGGACTTCCTACGAGCAGTACTTC. The chain carries TRBV5-1 and TRBJ2-7; 9 positions agree with TRBD1. V trimming: 4 bases; J trimming: 1 base; junction bases outside the gene matches: 6. Looked up from germline, CDR1 is SGHRS and CDR2 is YFSETQ. The CDR3 loop spans 15 amino acids.

CDR3 region: CASSFRGLANTGELFF. In DNA form, the CDR3 reads TGTGCCAGCAGTTTCCGGGGATTAGCGAACACCGGGGAGCTGTTTTTT. The V call is TRBV27, the J call TRBJ2-2, with D perhaps TRBD2 (5 bases). Per the germline V gene, CDR1 is MNHEY and CDR2 is SMNVEV (reference sequence). The CDR3 contains 16 residues. Trimming removed 3 bases at V and 0 bases at J, with 11 bases between.

Notes on this clone: A junction end diverges from the germline sequence, so it may reflect a read error. The sample has other DNA sequences that encode this CDR3 too. The chain recombines TRBV7-9 with TRBJ2-5; D uncertain. This CDR3 contains 12 residues. Germline V lookup: CDR1 SEHNR, CDR2 FQNEAQ (reference sequence). CDR3 DNA sequence: TGTGCCAGTAGCTTAAATATAGAGACCCAGTACTTC. Amino acids: CASSLNIETQYF. Filled out from reference TRBV7-9 and TRBJ2-5, the complete variable domain reads DTGVSQNPRHKITKRGQNVTFRCDPISEHNRLYWYRQTLGQGPEFLTYFQNEAQLEKSRLLSDRFSAERPKGSFSTLEIQRTEQGDSAMYLCASSLNIETQYFGPGTRLLVL.

The V call is TRBV15, the J call TRBJ1-2; maybe TRBD1 (6 bases). Trimming took off 0 bases at V and 6 bases at J, with 14 bases between the two ends. The CDR3 runs to 15 residues. Germline-derived CDR1 and CDR2 are LNHNV and YYDKDF (reference sequence). CDR3 nucleotide sequence: TGTGCCACCAGCAGAGATTTGGCCCGACAGGATGGCTACACCTTC. Protein sequence: CATSRDLARQDGYTF.

This rearrangement joins TRBV9 to TRBJ1-3; perhaps TRBD1 as D (6 bases). This CDR3 comprises 16 residues. Germline V CDR1 and CDR2: SGDLS, YYNGEE. V was cut by 3 bases and J by 4 bases, with 17 bases left in between. CDR3 sequence reads: CASSGFRGGAGNTIYF. In DNA, the CDR3 is TGTGCCAGCAGCGGATTCCGAGGGGGAGCGGGAAACACCATATATTTT.

This chain connects TRBV2 to TRBJ2-5, with 8 bases matching TRBD1. The J call may not be correct, given that the DNA end is closer to TRBJ2-7. This CDR3 has 14 residues. CDR1 is SNHLY, CDR2 FYNNEI, per germline. Written as DNA, the CDR3 is TGTGCCAGCTCTTTAAGACAGGGGCCCTACGAGCAGTACTTC. Protein product: CASSLRQGPYEQYF.

The rearrangement joins TRBV7-9 to TRBJ1-4, with D perhaps matching TRBD1 (6 bases). The CDR3 is 14 residues long. Trimming cost V 4 bases and J 5 bases, with 11 bases left between them. The germline V gene has CDR1 SEHNR and CDR2 FQNEAQ (reference sequence). CDR3 loop: CASSSGTRNEKLFF. CDR3 nucleotides: TGTGCCAGCAGCTCCGGGACACGGAATGAAAAACTGTTTTTT. Supplemented by reference TRBV7-9 and TRBJ1-4, the full variable domain reads DTGVSQNPRHKITKRGQNVTFRCDPISEHNRLYWYRQTLGQGPEFLTYFQNEAQLEKSRLLSDRFSAERPKGSFSTLEIQRTEQGDSAMYLCASSSGTRNEKLFFGSGTQLSVL.

The J gene is TRBJ2-2, the V gene TRBV7-6, with no clear D. V lost 2 bases and J 2 bases, leaving 9 bases between the germline ends. The CDR3 consists of 15 residues. Germline CDR1 and CDR2: SGHVS and FNYEAQ. DNA for the CDR3: TGTGCCAGCAGCTTAAGACATTCAAACACCGGGGAGCTGTTTTTT. Translated: CASSLRHSNTGELFF. Together with reference TRBV7-6 and TRBJ2-2, the CDR3 gives the full variable domain: GAGVSQSPRYKVTKRGQDVALRCDPISGHVSLYWYRQALGQGPEFLTYFNYEAQQDKSGLPNDRFSAERPEGSISTLTIQRTEQRDSAMYRCASSLRHSNTGELFFGEGSRLTVL.

The chain has TRBV12-5 and TRBJ2-3; a possible D gene is TRBD1 (6 bases). The CDR3 covers 11 residues. V lost 7 bases, J lost 6 bases, and 8 bases lay in between. Germline assignment: CDR1 LGHNT and CDR2 FRNRAP. CDR3 DNA sequence: TGTGCTAGTGCCCAGGGGGATACGCAGTATTTT. It codes for CASAQGDTQYF.

V is TRBV9 and J is TRBJ1-1; D not certain. The V gene lost 3 bases and the J gene lost 8 bases, with 11 bases spanning the gap. Per germline, CDR1 SGDLS and CDR2 YYNGEE. This CDR3 has 12 residues. The CDR3 reads CASSANTLEAFF. In DNA, the CDR3 is TGTGCCAGCAGCGCCAACACCCTCGAAGCTTTCTTT.

The chain joins TRBV27 to TRBJ2-1; TRBD2 agrees at 7 bases. CDR1 and CDR2 (germline): MNHEY, SMNVEV (reference sequence). V trimming: 5 bases; J trimming: 4 bases; junction bases outside the gene matches: 8. The CDR3 extends over 15 amino acids. The CDR3 sequence is CASSGTIFIYNEQFF. CDR3 DNA: TGTGCCAGCAGTGGGACTATTTTTATTTACAATGAGCAGTTCTTC.

The chain joins TRBV27 to TRBJ2-1; possible D gene TRBD1, 5 bases. Trimming took 2 bases from V and 5 from J, leaving 10 bases between them. The CDR3 consists of 14 residues. CDR1 is MNHEY and CDR2 is SMNVEV in the germline V gene (reference sequence). The CDR3 DNA reads TGTGCCAGCAGTTTACACAGGACAAACAATGAGCAGTTCTTC. Its protein is CASSLHRTNNEQFF.

This rearrangement joins TRBV5-8 to TRBJ2-2, with D tentatively TRBD2 (5 bases). Germline V CDR1 and CDR2: SGHTS, YDEGEE. The CDR3 is 15 amino acids. Trimming left V 0 bases short and J 6 bases short, with 12 bases between. The CDR3 DNA reads as TGTGCCAGCAGCTTGGGCCAGCTCGGGGCCGGGGAGCTGTTTTTT. Amino acids: CASSLGQLGAGELFF.

The chain recombines TRBV10-2 with TRBJ2-3; no clear D gene. Germline loops: CDR1 WSHSY, CDR2 SAAADI. This CDR3 comprises 14 residues. Trimming left V 3 bases short and J 1 base short, with 8 bases between. CDR3 sequence: CASSDLAGTDTQYF. The CDR3 DNA sequence: TGCGCCAGCAGTGATCTCGCGGGCACAGATACGCAGTATTTT.

The rearrangement links TRBV18 to TRBJ2-7; 10 bases line up with TRBD1. CDR1 and CDR2 from the germline V gene are KGHSH and LQKENI. The V segment lost 2 bases and the J segment 7 bases; nucleotides outside the gene matches: 5. The CDR3 totals 14 residues. CDR3 in amino acids: CASSPGTGVNEQYF. The CDR3 nucleotides are TGTGCCAGCTCACCAGGGACAGGGGTTAATGAGCAGTACTTC.

This clone has a handful of counts. The chain is built from TRBV5-1 and TRBJ2-1, with 10 nucleotides matching TRBD2. CDR1 and CDR2 from the germline V gene are SGHRS and YFSETQ. The CDR3 contains 15 residues. The V and J ends lost 0 bases and 7 bases, in that order; junction bases with no gene match: 4. The DNA for the CDR3 is TGCGCCAGCAGCTTGGGGCCTAGCGGGAGTAATGAGCAGTTCTTC. It yields the protein CASSLGPSGSNEQFF. Complete variable domain (other parts from reference TRBV5-1 and TRBJ2-1): KAGVTQTPRYLIKTRGQQVTLSCSPISGHRSVSWYQQTPGQGLQFLFEYFSETQRNKGNFPGRFSGRQFSNSRSEMNVSTLELGDSALYLCASSLGPSGSNEQFFGPGTRLTVL.

V gene TRBV5-1 combines with J gene TRBJ1-2, with D possibly being TRBD1 (5 bases). The CDR3 contains 13 residues. V dropped 2 bases and J dropped 7 bases, with 12 bases sitting between them. Germline CDR1 is SGHRS and CDR2 is YFSETQ. CDR3 sequence: CASSFGTQGGYTF. CDR3 bases: TGCGCCAGCAGCTTTGGGACTCAAGGTGGCTACACCTTC.

Only a few counts were recorded for this clone. The rearrangement uses TRBV21-1 and TRBJ1-5. TRBV21-1 is described as a pseudogene. The CDR3 covers 19 residues. The CDR3 nucleotides read TGTGCCAGCAGCAAAGCGCTCTGGGAGAGGGCGAGGAGCAATCAGCCCCAGCATTTT. Its translation: CASSKALWERARSNQPQHF.

The rearrangement uses TRBV13 and TRBJ2-1; 9 bases are shared with TRBD2. Trimming removed 5 bases from V and 2 bases from J; junction bases left unmatched: 4. Germline loops: CDR1 PRHDT, CDR2 FYEKMQ (reference sequence). This CDR3 region has 15 residues. CDR3 region: CASSRGGGAYNEQFF. The CDR3 DNA is TGTGCCAGCAGCCGGGGCGGGGGGGCCTACAATGAGCAGTTCTTC.

The chain combines TRBV13 with TRBJ2-3, with unresolved D. The CDR3 contains 12 residues. From germline, CDR1 is PRHDT and CDR2 FYEKMQ (reference sequence). V lost 5 bases and J lost 0, with 3 bases in between. The CDR3 region has the DNA TGTGCCAGCAGCCCTAGCACAGATACGCAGTATTTT. It translates to CASSPSTDTQYF.

The J gene is TRBJ2-3, the V gene TRBV5-1; D unresolved. With 1 base removed from V and 1 base from J, the gap between germline ends came to 7 bases. The CDR3 length is 14 residues. Germline loops: CDR1 SGHRS, CDR2 YFSETQ. CDR3 nucleotides: TGCGCCAGCAGCTTGAGTAAGCGCACAGATACGCAGTATTTT. It is translated as CASSLSKRTDTQYF.

The chain employs TRBV27 and TRBJ2-1, with 11 nucleotides matching TRBD2. Germline V CDR1 and CDR2: MNHEY, SMNVEV (reference sequence). J lost 12 bases, V lost 2 bases, and 6 bases had no gene match. This CDR3 spans 14 amino acids. The CDR3 DNA reads TGTGCCAGCAGTTTAAGGGGACTAGCGGTGCGGCAGTTCTTC. Amino acid sequence: CASSLRGLAVRQFF.

V gene TRBV21-1 combines with J gene TRBJ1-1. TRBV21-1 is marked as a pseudogene. This CDR3 has 12 residues. The CDR3 DNA sequence: TGTGCCAGCAGCAAAGTAAGAGGGTTGGAGTCCTTT. Encoded protein: CASSKVRGLESF.

The chain is built from TRBV5-1 and TRBJ2-7; D uncertain. V lost 2 bases, J lost 1 base, and 10 bases lay in between. Germline assignment: CDR1 SGHRS and CDR2 YFSETQ. This CDR3 has 14 amino acids. This CDR3 reads CASSLRTVSYEQYF. The CDR3, as DNA: TGCGCCAGCAGCTTACGAACAGTATCCTACGAGCAGTACTTC. Full variable domain (outside the CDR3, taken from reference TRBV5-1 and TRBJ2-7): KAGVTQTPRYLIKTRGQQVTLSCSPISGHRSVSWYQQTPGQGLQFLFEYFSETQRNKGNFPGRFSGRQFSNSRSEMNVSTLELGDSALYLCASSLRTVSYEQYFGPGTRLTVT.

This clone was detected once. This rearrangement joins TRBV5-4 to TRBJ2-6; a possible D gene is TRBD2 (6 bases). The germline V gene encodes CDR1 SGHNT and CDR2 YYREEE (reference sequence). Deletions cut 3 bases from V and 0 bases from J, with 7 bases between. This CDR3 comprises 15 residues. CDR3: CASSSGGSGANVLTF. CDR3 coding DNA: TGTGCCAGCAGCTCCGGGGGCTCTGGGGCCAACGTCCTGACTTTC.

The genes are TRBV5-8 and TRBJ1-5; D uncertain. The germline V and J ends were trimmed by 0 bases and 6 bases, with 10 bases remaining between them. This CDR3 is built from 14 residues. Per germline, CDR1 SGHTS and CDR2 YDEGEE. CDR3 nucleotides: TGTGCCAGCAGCTTGGGACTCCCTGGTCAGCCCCAGCATTTT. This gives the protein CASSLGLPGQPQHF. Full variable domain (rest looked up from reference TRBV5-8 and TRBJ1-5): EAGVTQSPTHLIKTRGQQATLRCSPISGHTSVYWYQQALGLGLQFLLWYDEGEERNRGNFPPRFSGRQFPNYSSELNVNALELEDSALYLCASSLGLPGQPQHFGDGTRLSIL.

The V call is TRBV7-9, the J call TRBJ1-3; possibly TRBD1 for D (5 bases). Looked up from germline, CDR1 is SEHNR and CDR2 is FQNEAQ (reference sequence). There are 19 residues in the CDR3. V was pared by 4 bases and J by 4 bases, with 26 bases between. The CDR3 DNA reads TGTGCCAGCAGCTCATACACCACGCGGGACGGAGTTCGCGGAAACACCATATATTTT. Amino acid sequence: CASSSYTTRDGVRGNTIYF.